This T cell receptor (beta chain) was documented in a study of radiation and T cells in renal cell carcinoma. Overall study context: Nephrectomy followed 15 Gy stereotactic body radiation by 4 weeks.

The ends lost 5 bases at V and 4 bases at J; junction bases unmatched: 6. The germline gives CDR1 LNHDA, CDR2 SQIVND (reference sequence). The CDR3 spans 16 residues. In the case of this clone: Its antigen is unknown.

General observations from the study: Top tumor clonotypes rose in blood 2 weeks post-radiation, then contracted. Pretreatment tumor biopsies were lacking, so baseline clonotypes are unknown.

Described time point: baseline pretreatment blood. As to treatment: 15 Gy SBRT to primary tumor, nephrectomy 4 weeks later. The patient's renal cell carcinoma had clear cell pathology. Data came from immunoSEQ multiplex PCR; TCRdb stores just in-frame clones and leaves some out. This sample yields over 120,000 clones, of which more than 70% are seen a single time; approximately 12% belongs to the top ten. The rearrangement links TRBV19 to TRBJ2-5; 14 bases agree with TRBD2. This TCR was sampled from a woman aged 50 to 65 with renal cell carcinoma. The source was blood, collected from a patient whose treatment included radiotherapy and nephrectomy. The CDR3 region is CASSRRLAGGVETQYF. The DNA of the CDR3 is TGTGCCAGTAGTCGCCGACTAGCGGGGGGGGTAGAGACCCAGTACTTC.